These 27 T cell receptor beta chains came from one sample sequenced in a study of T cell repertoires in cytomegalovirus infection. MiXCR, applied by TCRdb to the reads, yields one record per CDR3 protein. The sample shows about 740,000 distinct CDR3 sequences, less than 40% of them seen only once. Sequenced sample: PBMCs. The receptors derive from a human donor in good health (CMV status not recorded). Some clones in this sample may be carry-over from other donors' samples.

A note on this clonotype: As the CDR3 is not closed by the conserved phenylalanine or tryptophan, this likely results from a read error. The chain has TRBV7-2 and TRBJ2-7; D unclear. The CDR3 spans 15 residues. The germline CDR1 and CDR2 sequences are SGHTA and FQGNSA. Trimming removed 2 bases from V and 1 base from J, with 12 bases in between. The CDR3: CASSLSVGPSYEQYL. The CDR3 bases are TGTGCCAGCAGCTTATCTGTCGGCCCGTCCTACGAGCAGTACTTA.

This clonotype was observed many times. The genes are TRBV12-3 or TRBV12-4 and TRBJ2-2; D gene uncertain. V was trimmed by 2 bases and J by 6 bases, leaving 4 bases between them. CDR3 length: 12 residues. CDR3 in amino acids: CASSLFAGELFF. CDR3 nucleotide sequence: TGTGCCAGCAGTTTATTCGCCGGGGAGCTGTTTTTT.

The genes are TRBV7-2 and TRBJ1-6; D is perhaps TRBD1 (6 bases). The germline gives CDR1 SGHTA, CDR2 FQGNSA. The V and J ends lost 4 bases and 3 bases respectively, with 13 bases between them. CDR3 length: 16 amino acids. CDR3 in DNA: TGTGCCAGCAGCTCGCCGACAGGAGACTATAATTCACCCCTCCACTTT. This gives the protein CASSSPTGDYNSPLHF.

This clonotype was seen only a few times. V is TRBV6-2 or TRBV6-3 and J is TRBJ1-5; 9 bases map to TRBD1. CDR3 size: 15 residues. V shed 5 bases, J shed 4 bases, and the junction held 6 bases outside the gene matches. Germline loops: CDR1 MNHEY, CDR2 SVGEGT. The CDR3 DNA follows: TGTGCCAGCAGTGATGGACAGGGGCGAAATCAGCCCCAGCATTTT. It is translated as CASSDGQGRNQPQHF.

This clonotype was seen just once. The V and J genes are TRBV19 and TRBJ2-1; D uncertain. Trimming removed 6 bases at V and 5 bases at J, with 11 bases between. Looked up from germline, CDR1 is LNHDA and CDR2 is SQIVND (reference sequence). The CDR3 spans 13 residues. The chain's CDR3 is CASSPFVNNEQFF. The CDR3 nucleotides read TGTGCCAGTAGCCCTTTCGTTAACAATGAGCAGTTCTTC. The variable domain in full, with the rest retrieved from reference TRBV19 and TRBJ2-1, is DGGITQSPKYLFRKEGQNVTLSCEQNLNHDAMYWYRQDPGQGLRLIYYSQIVNDFQKGDIAEGYSVSREKKESFPLTVTSAQKNPTAFYLCASSPFVNNEQFFGPGTRLTVL.

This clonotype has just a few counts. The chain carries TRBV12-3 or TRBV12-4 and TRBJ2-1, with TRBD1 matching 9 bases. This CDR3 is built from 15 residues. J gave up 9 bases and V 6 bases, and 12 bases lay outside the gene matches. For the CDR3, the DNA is TGTGCCAGCAGCAAACAGGGGGCAAAATTAGGTGAGCAGTTCTTC. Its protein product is CASSKQGAKLGEQFF.

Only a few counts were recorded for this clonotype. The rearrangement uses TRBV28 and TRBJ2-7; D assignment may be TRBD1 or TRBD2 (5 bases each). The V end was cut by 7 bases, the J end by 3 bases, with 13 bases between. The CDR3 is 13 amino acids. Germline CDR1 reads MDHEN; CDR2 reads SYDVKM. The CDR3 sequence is CASIGTPSYEQYF. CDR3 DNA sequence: TGTGCCAGCATCGGGACCCCCAGCTACGAGCAGTACTTC.

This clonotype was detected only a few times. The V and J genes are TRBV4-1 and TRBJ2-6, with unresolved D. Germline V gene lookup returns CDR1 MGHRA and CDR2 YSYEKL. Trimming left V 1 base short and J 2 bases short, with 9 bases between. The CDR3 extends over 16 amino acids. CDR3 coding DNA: TGCGCCAGCAGCCAAGCGGGTACAGCTGGGGCCAACGTCCTGACTTTC. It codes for CASSQAGTAGANVLTF.

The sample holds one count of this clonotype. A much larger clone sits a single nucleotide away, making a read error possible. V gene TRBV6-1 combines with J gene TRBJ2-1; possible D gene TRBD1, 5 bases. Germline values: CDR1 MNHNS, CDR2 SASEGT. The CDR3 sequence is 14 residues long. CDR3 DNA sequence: TGTGCCAGCAGCAGGCAGGGCCTGAACAAAGAGCAGTTCTTC. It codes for CASSRQGLNKEQFF.

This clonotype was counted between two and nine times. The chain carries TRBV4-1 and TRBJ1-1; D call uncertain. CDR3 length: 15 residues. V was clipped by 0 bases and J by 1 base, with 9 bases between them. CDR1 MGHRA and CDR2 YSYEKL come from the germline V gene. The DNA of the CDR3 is TGCGCCAGCAGCCAAGATCGCAGACCGAACACTGAAGCTTTCTTT. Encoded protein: CASSQDRRPNTEAFF.

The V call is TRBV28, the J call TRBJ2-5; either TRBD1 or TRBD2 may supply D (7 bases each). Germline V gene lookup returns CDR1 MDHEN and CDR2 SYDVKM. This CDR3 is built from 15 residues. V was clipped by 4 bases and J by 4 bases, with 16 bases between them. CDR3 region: CASSSRQGGGETQYF. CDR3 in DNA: TGTGCCAGCAGTTCCCGACAGGGAGGGGGAGAGACCCAGTACTTC.

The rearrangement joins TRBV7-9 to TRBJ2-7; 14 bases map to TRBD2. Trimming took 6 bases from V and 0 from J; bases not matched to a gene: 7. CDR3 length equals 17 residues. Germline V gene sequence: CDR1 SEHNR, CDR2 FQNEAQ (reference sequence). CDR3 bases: TGTGCCAGCAGTGAGGGACTAGCGGGAGCGTACTCCTACGAGCAGTACTTC. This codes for CASSEGLAGAYSYEQYF.

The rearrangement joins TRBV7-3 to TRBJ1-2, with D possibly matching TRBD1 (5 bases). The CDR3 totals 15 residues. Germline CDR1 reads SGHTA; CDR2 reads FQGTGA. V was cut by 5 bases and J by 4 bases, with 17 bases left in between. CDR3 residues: CASSQGPVHGYGYTF. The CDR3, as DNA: TGTGCCAGCAGCCAGGGACCTGTACATGGCTATGGCTACACCTTC.

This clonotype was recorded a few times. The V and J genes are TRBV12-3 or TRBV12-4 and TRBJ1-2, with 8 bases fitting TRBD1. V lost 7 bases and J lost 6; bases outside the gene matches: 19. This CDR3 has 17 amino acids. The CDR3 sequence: CASTSGSQGVRRNGYTF. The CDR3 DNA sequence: TGTGCCAGCACCAGCGGGTCACAGGGGGTGAGAAGGAATGGCTACACCTTC.

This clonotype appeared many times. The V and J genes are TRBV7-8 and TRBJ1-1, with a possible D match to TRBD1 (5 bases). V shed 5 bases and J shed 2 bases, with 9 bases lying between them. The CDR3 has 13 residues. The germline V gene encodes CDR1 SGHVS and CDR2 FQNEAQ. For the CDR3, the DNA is TGTGCCAGCAGCGGGGCGTACAACACTGAAGCTTTCTTT. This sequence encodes CASSGAYNTEAFF.

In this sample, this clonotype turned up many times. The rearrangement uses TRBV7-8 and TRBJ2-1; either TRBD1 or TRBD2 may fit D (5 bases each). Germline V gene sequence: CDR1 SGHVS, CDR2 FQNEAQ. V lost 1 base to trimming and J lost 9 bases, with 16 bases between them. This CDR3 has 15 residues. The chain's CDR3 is CASSLVVREPGEQFF. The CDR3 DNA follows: TGTGCCAGCAGCTTAGTCGTCAGGGAGCCGGGTGAGCAGTTCTTC.

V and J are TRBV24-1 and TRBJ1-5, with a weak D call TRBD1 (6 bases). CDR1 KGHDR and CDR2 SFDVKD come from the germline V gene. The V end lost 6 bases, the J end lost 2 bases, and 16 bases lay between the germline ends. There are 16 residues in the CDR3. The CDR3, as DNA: TGTGCCACCAGTCAGGGGAAGGGAAGTGGCAATCAGCCCCAGCATTTT. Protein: CATSQGKGSGNQPQHF.

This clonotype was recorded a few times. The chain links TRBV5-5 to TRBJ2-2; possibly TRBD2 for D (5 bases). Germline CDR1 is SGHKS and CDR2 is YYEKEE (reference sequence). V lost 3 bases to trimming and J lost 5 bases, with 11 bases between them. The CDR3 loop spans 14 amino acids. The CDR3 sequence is CASSWTVGTGELFF. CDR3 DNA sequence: TGTGCCAGCAGCTGGACTGTGGGGACCGGGGAGCTGTTTTTT.

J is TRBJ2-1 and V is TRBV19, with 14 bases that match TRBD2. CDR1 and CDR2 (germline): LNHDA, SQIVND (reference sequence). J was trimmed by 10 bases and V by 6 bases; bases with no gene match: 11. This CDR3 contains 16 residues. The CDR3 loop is CASRAGTSGRIGEQFF. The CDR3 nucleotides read TGTGCCAGTAGAGCGGGGACTAGCGGGAGAATTGGAGAGCAGTTCTTC.

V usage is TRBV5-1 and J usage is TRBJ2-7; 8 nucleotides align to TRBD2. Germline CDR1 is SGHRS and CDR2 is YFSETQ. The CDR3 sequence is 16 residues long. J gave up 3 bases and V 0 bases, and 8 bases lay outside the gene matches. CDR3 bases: TGCGCCAGCAGCTTGGCCGGAGCGGGAGACAGCTACGAGCAGTACTTC. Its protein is CASSLAGAGDSYEQYF.

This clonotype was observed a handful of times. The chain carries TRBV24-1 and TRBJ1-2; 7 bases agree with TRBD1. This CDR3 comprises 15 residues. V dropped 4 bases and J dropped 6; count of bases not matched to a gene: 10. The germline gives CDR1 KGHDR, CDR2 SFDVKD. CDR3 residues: CATSEKPTGFDGYTF. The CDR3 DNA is TGTGCCACCAGTGAAAAACCGACAGGGTTCGATGGCTACACCTTC.

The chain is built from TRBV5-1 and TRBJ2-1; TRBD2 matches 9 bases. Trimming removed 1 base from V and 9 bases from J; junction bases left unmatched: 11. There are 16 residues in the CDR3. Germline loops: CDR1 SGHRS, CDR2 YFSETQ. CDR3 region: CASSLSLAGLAGEQFF. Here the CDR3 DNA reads TGCGCCAGCAGCTTGAGTCTAGCGGGACTGGCGGGTGAGCAGTTCTTC.

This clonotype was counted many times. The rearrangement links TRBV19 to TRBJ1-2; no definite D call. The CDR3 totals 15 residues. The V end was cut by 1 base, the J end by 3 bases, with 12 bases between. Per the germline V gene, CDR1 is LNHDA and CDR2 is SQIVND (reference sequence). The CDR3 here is CASSIGASSDYGYTF. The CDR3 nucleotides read TGTGCCAGTAGTATAGGGGCCAGTTCGGACTATGGCTACACCTTC. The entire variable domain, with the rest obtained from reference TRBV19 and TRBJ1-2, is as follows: DGGITQSPKYLFRKEGQNVTLSCEQNLNHDAMYWYRQDPGQGLRLIYYSQIVNDFQKGDIAEGYSVSREKKESFPLTVTSAQKNPTAFYLCASSIGASSDYGYTFGSGTRLTVV.

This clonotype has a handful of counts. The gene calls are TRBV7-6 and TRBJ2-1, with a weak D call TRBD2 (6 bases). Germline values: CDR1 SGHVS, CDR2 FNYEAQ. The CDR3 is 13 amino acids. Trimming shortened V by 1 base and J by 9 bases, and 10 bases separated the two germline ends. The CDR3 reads CASSLGSSAEQFF. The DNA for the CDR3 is TGTGCCAGCAGCTTAGGGTCTAGCGCTGAGCAGTTCTTC.

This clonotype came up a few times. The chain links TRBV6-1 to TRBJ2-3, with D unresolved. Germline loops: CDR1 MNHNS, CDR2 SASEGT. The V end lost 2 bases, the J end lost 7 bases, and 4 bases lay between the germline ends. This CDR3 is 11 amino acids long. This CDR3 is CASSERHTQYF. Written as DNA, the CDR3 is TGTGCCAGCAGTGAAAGGCATACGCAGTATTTT.

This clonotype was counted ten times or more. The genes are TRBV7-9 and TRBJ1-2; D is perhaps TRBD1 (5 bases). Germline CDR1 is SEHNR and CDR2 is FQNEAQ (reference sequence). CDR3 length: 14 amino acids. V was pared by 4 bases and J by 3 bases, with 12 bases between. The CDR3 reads CASSSRDRDYGYTF. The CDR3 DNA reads TGTGCCAGCAGCTCCAGGGATCGGGACTATGGCTACACCTTC.

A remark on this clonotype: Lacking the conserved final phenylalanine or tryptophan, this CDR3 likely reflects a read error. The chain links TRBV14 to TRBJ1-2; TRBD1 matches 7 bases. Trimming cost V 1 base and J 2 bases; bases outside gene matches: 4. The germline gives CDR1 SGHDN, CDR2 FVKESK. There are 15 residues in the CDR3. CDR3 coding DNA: TGTGCCAGCAGCCAAGGACAGGGCGGAAACTATGGCTACACCTTA. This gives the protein CASSQGQGGNYGYTL.